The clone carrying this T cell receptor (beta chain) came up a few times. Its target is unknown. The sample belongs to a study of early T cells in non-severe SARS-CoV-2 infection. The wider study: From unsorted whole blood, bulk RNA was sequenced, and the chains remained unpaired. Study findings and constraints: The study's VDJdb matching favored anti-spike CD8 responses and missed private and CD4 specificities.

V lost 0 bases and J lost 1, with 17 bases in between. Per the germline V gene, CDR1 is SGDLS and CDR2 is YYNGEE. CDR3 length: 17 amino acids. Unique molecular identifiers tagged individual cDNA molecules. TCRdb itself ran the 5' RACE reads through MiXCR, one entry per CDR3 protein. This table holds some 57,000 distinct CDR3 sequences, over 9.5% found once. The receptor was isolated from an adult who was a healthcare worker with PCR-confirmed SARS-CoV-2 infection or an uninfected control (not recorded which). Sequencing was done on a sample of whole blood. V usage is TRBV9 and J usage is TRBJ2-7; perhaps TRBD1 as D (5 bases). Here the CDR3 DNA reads TGTGCCAGCAGCGTAGATAGCAGACCAGGGATTTCCTACGAGCAGTACTTC. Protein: CASSVDSRPGISYEQYF.